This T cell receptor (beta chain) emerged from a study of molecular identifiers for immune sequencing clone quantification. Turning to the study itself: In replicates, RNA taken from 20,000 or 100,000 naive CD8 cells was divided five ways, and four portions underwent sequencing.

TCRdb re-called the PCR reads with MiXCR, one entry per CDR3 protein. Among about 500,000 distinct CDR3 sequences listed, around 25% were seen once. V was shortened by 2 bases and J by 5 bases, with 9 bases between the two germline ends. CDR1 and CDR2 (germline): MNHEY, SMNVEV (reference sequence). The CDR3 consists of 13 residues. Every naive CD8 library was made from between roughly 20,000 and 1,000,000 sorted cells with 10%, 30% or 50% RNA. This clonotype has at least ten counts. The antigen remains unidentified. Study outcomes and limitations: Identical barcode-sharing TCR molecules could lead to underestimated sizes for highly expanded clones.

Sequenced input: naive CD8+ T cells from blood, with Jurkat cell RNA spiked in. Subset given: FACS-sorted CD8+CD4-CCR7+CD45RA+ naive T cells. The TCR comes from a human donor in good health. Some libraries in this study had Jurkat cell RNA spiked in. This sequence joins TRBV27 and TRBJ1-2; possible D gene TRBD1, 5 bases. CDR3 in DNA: TGTGCCAGCAGTTTACAGGGAGGATATGGCTACACCTTC. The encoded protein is CASSLQGGYGYTF.